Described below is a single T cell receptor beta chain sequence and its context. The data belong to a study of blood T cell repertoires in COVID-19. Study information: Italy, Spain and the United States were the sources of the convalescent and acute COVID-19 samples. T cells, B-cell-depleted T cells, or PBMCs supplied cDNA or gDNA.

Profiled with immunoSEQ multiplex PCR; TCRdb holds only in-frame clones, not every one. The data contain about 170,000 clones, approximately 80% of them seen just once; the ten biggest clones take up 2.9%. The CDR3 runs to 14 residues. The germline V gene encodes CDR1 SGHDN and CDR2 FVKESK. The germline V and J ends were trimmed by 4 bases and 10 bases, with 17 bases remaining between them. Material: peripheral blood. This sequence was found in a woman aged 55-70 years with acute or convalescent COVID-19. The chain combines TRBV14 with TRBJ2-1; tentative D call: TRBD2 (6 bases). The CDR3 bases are TGTGCCAGCAGCCCTCACGGGGGTGGGGGAGAGCAGTTCTTC. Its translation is CASSPHGGGGEQFF. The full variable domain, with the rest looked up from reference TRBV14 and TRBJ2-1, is EAGVTQFPSHSVIEKGQTVTLRCDPISGHDNLYWYRRVMGKEIKFLLHFVKESKQDESGMPNNRFLAERTGGTYSTLKVQPAELEDSGVYFCASSPHGGGGEQFFGPGTRLTVL.